These 15 T cell receptor beta chains originate from one sample sequenced in a study of T cell responses to AZD1222 COVID-19 vaccine. The data were produced by immunoSEQ multiplex PCR, yet TCRdb's version contains in-frame clones alone and is incomplete. The table records under 110,000 clones, roughly 84% of them present only once. This specimen consisted of peripheral blood, obtained on day 0 of AZD1222 vaccination. The receptors derive from an adult in good health.

The gene calls are TRBV15 and TRBJ2-7, with D uncertain. The germline CDR1 and CDR2 sequences are LNHNV and YYDKDF (reference sequence). V lost 0 bases and J 9 bases, leaving 18 bases between the germline ends. CDR3 size: 15 residues. The DNA for the CDR3 is TGTGCCACCAGCAGAGATTGGGTATCCTCTTGGGGGCAGTACTTC. Its translation is CATSRDWVSSWGQYF.

V usage is TRBV7-3 and J usage is TRBJ1-1, with a tentative D call TRBD1 (5 bases). Trimming cost V 2 bases and J 8 bases, with 12 bases left between them. This CDR3 spans 13 amino acids. Germline-derived CDR1 and CDR2 are SGHTA and FQGTGA. The DNA for the CDR3 is TGTGCCAGCAGCTTATCCCGGACAACCGAAGCTTTCTTT. It codes for CASSLSRTTEAFF.

The chain uses TRBV11-1 and TRBJ1-3; D uncertain. The CDR3 spans 15 residues. The V and J ends lost 5 bases and 5 bases respectively, with 16 bases between them. CDR1 and CDR2 (germline): SGHAT, FQDESV (reference sequence). The CDR3 region has the DNA TGTGCCAGCAGCCCAAAAACCGGAACTCGAAACACCATATATTTT. Translation: CASSPKTGTRNTIYF.

This clone turned up a few times. The V and J genes are TRBV5-1 and TRBJ1-6; D call uncertain. Trimming stripped 0 bases from V and 9 bases from J, with 7 bases between. CDR1 SGHRS and CDR2 YFSETQ come from the germline V gene. The CDR3 sequence is 13 residues long. The CDR3 region is CASSLDVGSPLHF. In DNA, the CDR3 is TGCGCCAGCAGCTTGGATGTTGGTTCACCCCTCCACTTT.

This chain links TRBV20-1 with TRBJ2-7; D possibly corresponds to TRBD1 (5 bases). The CDR3 spans 11 residues. Germline CDR1 reads DFQATT; CDR2 reads SNEGSKA (reference sequence). V lost 7 bases to trimming and J lost 4 bases, with 11 bases between them. The CDR3 DNA follows: TGCAGTGTTAACAGGAATTACGAGCAGTACTTC. Translation: CSVNRNYEQYF.

This chain links TRBV24-1 with TRBJ2-2; TRBD1 is a possible D gene (6 bases). There are 15 residues in the CDR3. Germline V gene lookup returns CDR1 KGHDR and CDR2 SFDVKD. The germline V and J ends were trimmed by 4 bases and 4 bases, with 12 bases remaining between them. The CDR3 protein is CATSDRTEPTGELFF. In nucleotides, the CDR3 is TGTGCCACCAGTGACCGGACAGAACCCACCGGGGAGCTGTTTTTT.

This chain connects TRBV30 to TRBJ2-1; D not certain. The CDR3 extends over 9 amino acids. Trimming left V 8 bases short and J 8 bases short, with 7 bases between. Germline assignment: CDR1 GTSNPN and CDR2 SVGIG (reference sequence). In nucleotides, the CDR3 is TGTGCCCCCTGGTATGAGCAGTTCTTC. It is translated as CAPWYEQFF. The full variable domain, its missing parts supplied by reference TRBV30 and TRBJ2-1, is SQTIHQWPATLVQPVGSPLSLECTVEGTSNPNLYWYRQAAGRGLQLLFYSVGIGQISSEVPQNLSASRPQDRQFILSSKKLLLSDSGFYLCAPWYEQFFGPGTRLTVL.

V gene TRBV27 combines with J gene TRBJ1-2; TRBD1 is a possible D gene (5 bases). The CDR3 sequence is 14 residues long. V shed 8 bases and J shed 0 bases, with 13 bases lying between them. Germline V gene data show CDR1 as MNHEY and CDR2 as SMNVEV (reference sequence). The CDR3 loop is CASALEGSNYGYTF. In nucleotides, the CDR3 is TGTGCCAGCGCTCTGGAGGGGTCTAACTATGGCTACACCTTC.

The chain has TRBV6-5 and TRBJ2-3, with 7 bases that match TRBD2. This CDR3 is built from 16 residues. Trimming removed 3 bases from V and 1 base from J; junction bases left unmatched: 7. CDR1 and CDR2 (germline): MNHEY, SVGAGI. CDR3 sequence: CASSYQSLAGTDTQYF. CDR3 in DNA: TGTGCCAGCAGTTATCAGAGCCTAGCGGGCACAGATACGCAGTATTTT.

This rearrangement joins TRBV6-1 to TRBJ1-2, with D tentatively TRBD1 (6 bases). The CDR3 sequence is 14 residues long. V lost 3 bases, J lost 3 bases, and 11 bases lay in between. From germline, CDR1 is MNHNS and CDR2 SASEGT. The CDR3 coding sequence is TGTGCCAGCAGTGATTTATACAGGGACTATGGCTACACCTTC. Encoded protein: CASSDLYRDYGYTF.

The rearrangement uses TRBV7-9 and TRBJ1-4, with unresolved D. Looked up from germline, CDR1 is SEHNR and CDR2 is FQNEAQ (reference sequence). Trimming removed 1 base from V and 5 bases from J, with 11 bases in between. CDR3 length equals 15 residues. The CDR3 loop is CASSLGSAENEKLFF. The CDR3, as DNA: TGTGCCAGCAGCTTAGGGTCGGCAGAAAATGAAAAACTGTTTTTT.

This clone was detected only once. The chain combines TRBV5-4 with TRBJ2-3; 8 positions agree with TRBD1. CDR3 size: 15 residues. The V gene end was trimmed by 4 bases and the J gene end by 2 bases; junction bases not matched to a gene: 6. The germline gives CDR1 SGHNT, CDR2 YYREEE (reference sequence). The CDR3 loop reads CASSPRGLDTDTQYF. The DNA of the CDR3 is TGTGCCAGCAGCCCCAGGGGGCTCGACACAGATACGCAGTATTTT. Looking up the rest from reference TRBV5-4 and TRBJ2-3 gives the full variable domain: ETGVTQSPTHLIKTRGQQVTLRCSSQSGHNTVSWYQQALGQGPQFIFQYYREEENGRGNFPPRFSGLQFPNYSSELNVNALELDDSALYLCASSPRGLDTDTQYFGPGTRLTVL.

CDR3 nucleotides: TGTGCCAGCAGCCTCTGGACATCGAGAAACACCATATATTTT. The encoded protein is CASSLWTSRNTIYF. V and J are TRBV11-2 and TRBJ1-3, with D tentatively TRBD1 (5 bases). CDR3 size: 14 residues. V lost 5 bases and J lost 5, with 13 bases in between. Germline CDR1 reads SGHAT; CDR2 reads FQNNGV.

CDR3 amino acids: CASSLAGESGTGELFF. The CDR3 coding sequence is TGCGCCAGCAGCTTGGCAGGGGAATCTGGCACCGGGGAGCTGTTTTTT. The J gene is TRBJ2-2, the V gene TRBV5-1, with D maybe TRBD1 (6 bases). The germline V and J ends were trimmed by 0 bases and 4 bases, with 13 bases remaining between them. Germline values: CDR1 SGHRS, CDR2 YFSETQ. CDR3 size: 16 residues.

With respect to this clone: The sample contains more than one DNA sequence encoding this CDR3. The rearrangement uses TRBV28 and TRBJ1-6; D gene uncertain. The CDR3 extends over 12 amino acids. V was shortened by 6 bases and J by 4 bases, with 4 bases between the two germline ends. The germline gives CDR1 MDHEN, CDR2 SYDVKM. CDR3 residues: CASRGYNSPLHF. CDR3 DNA sequence: TGTGCCAGCAGGGGTTATAATTCACCCCTCCACTTT.